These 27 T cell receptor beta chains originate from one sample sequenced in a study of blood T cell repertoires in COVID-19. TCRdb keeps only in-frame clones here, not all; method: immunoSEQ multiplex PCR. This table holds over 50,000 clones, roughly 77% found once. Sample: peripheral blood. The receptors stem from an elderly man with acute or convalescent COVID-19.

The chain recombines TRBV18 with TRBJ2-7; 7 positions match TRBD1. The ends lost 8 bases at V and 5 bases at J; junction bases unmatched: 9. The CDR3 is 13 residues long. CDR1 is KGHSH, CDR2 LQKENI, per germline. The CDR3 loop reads CASQTYRGDEQYF. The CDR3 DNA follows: TGTGCCAGCCAAACTTACAGGGGCGACGAGCAGTACTTC.

The CDR3 DNA follows: TGTGCCAGCAGCCCCGGGACTAGCGCAAGCGGGGAGCTGTTTTTT. Its protein is CASSPGTSASGELFF. The chain has TRBV3-1 (or the pseudogene TRBV3-2) and TRBJ2-2; TRBD2 matches at 10 bases. The J segment lost 7 bases and the V segment lost 4 bases, leaving 6 bases of the junction unmatched. CDR1 is LGHDT and CDR2 is YNNKEL in the germline V gene (reference sequence). The CDR3 is 15 amino acids.

The CDR3 spells CASRLNRDRGETQYF. The CDR3 DNA sequence: TGTGCCAGCAGACTCAACCGGGACAGGGGAGAGACCCAGTACTTC. The chain couples TRBV27 to TRBJ2-5; 10 bases are shared with TRBD1. J gave up 4 bases and V 6 bases, and 8 bases lay outside the gene matches. The CDR3 extends over 15 amino acids. Germline V gene sequence: CDR1 MNHEY, CDR2 SMNVEV (reference sequence).

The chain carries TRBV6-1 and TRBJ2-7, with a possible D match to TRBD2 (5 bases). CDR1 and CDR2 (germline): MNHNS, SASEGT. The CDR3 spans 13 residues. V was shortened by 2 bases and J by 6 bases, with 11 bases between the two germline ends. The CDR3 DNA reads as TGTGCCAGCAGTGAACTCGGTAGCGTCGAGCAGTACTTC. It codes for CASSELGSVEQYF.

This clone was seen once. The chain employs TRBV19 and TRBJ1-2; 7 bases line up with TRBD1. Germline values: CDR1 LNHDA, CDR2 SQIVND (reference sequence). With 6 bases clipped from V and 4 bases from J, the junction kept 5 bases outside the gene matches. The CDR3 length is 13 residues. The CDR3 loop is CASRKGAAYGYTF. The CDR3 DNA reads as TGTGCCAGTAGAAAGGGGGCGGCCTATGGCTACACCTTC.

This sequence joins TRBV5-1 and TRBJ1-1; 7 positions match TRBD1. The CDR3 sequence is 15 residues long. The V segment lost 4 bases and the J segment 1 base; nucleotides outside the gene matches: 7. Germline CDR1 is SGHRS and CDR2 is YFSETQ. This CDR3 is CASSGPGGKNTEAFF. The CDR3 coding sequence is TGCGCCAGCAGCGGACCAGGGGGGAAGAACACTGAAGCTTTCTTT.

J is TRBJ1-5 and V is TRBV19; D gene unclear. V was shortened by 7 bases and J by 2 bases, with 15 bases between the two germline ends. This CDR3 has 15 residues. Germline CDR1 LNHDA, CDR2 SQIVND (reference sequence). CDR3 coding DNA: TGTGCCAGTATGGGCCCTCGACAACGCAATCAGCCCCAGCATTTT. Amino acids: CASMGPRQRNQPQHF.

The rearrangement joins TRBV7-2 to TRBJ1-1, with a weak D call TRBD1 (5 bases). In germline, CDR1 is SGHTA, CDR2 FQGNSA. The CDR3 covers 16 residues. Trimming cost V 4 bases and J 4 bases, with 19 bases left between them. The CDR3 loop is CASSSSDGGIATEAFF. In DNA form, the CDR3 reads TGTGCCAGCAGCTCCTCGGACGGGGGGATCGCCACTGAAGCTTTCTTT. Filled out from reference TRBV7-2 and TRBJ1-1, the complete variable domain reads GAGVSQSPSNKVTEKGKDVELRCDPISGHTALYWYRQSLGQGLEFLIYFQGNSAPDKSGLPSDRFSAERTGGSVSTLTIQRTQQEDSAVYLCASSSSDGGIATEAFFGQGTRLTVV.

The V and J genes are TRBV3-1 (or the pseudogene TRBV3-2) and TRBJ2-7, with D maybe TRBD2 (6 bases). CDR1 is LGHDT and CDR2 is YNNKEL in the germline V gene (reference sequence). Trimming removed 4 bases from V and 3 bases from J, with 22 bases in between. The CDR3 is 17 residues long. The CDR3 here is CASSRPGSGGMYYEQYF. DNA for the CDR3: TGTGCCAGCAGCCGGCCCGGATCGGGCGGGATGTACTACGAGCAGTACTTC.

CDR3 amino acids: CSVEDRGRAQERNSPLHF. CDR3 nucleotide sequence: TGCAGCGTTGAAGATCGGGGGAGGGCCCAGGAAAGGAATTCACCCCTCCACTTT. The chain is built from TRBV29-1 and TRBJ1-6, with TRBD1 as a possible D gene (5 bases). Germline values: CDR1 SQVTM, CDR2 ANQGSEA. The CDR3 has 18 residues. The V and J ends lost 0 bases and 7 bases respectively, with 22 bases between them.

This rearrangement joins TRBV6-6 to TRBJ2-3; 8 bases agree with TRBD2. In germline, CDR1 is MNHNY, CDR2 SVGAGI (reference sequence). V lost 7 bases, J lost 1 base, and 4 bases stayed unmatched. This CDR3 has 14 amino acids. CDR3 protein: CASILAGRTDTQYF. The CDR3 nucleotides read TGTGCCAGCATCCTAGCGGGTCGCACAGATACGCAGTATTTT.

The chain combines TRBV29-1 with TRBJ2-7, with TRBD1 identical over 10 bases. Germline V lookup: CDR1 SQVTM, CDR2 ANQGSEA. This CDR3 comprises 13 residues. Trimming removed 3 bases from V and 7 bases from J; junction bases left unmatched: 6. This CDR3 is CSVEGQGFREQYF. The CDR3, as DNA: TGCAGCGTTGAGGGACAGGGGTTCAGAGAGCAGTACTTC.

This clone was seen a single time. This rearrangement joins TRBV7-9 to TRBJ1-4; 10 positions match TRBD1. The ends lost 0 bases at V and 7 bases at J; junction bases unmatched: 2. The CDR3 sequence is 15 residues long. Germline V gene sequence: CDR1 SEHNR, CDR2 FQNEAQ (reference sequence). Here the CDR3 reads CASSLAGTGAEKLFF. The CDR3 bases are TGTGCCAGCAGCTTAGCAGGGACAGGGGCTGAAAAACTGTTTTTT.

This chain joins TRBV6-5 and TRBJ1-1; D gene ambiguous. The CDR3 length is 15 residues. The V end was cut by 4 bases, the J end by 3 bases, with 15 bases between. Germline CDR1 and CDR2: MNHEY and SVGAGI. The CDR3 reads CASSFNTARDTEAFF. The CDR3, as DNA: TGTGCCAGCAGTTTCAACACCGCACGGGACACTGAAGCTTTCTTT.

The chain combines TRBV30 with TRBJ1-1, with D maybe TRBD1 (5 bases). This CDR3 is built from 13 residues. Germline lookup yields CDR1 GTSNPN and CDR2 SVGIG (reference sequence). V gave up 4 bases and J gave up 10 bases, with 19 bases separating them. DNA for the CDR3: TGTGCCTGGACCTGGGGGGTGGGAGGAGGAGCTTTCTTT. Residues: CAWTWGVGGGAFF.

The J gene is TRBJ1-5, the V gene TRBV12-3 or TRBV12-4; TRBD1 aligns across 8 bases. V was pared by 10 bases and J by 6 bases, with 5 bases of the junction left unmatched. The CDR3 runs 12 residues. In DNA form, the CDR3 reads TGTGCCACCCAACAGGGGGGTCAGCCCCAGCATTTT. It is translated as CATQQGGQPQHF.

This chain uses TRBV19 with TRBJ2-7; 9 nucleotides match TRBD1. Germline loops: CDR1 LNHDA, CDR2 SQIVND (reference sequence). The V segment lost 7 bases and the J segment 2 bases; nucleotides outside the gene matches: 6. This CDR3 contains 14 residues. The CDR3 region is CASKPGTGTYEQYF. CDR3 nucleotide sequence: TGTGCCAGTAAGCCCGGGACAGGGACCTACGAGCAGTACTTC.

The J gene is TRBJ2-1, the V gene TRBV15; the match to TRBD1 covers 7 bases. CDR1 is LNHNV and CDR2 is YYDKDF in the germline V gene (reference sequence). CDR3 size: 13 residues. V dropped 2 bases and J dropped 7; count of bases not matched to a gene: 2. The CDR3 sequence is CATSRNRGNEQFF. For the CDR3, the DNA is TGTGCCACCAGCAGAAACAGGGGAAATGAGCAGTTCTTC. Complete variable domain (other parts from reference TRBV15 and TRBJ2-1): DAMVIQNPRYQVTQFGKPVTLSCSQTLNHNVMYWYQQKSSQAPKLLFHYYDKDFNNEADTPDNFQSRRPNTSFCFLDIRSPGLGDTAMYLCATSRNRGNEQFFGPGTRLTVL.

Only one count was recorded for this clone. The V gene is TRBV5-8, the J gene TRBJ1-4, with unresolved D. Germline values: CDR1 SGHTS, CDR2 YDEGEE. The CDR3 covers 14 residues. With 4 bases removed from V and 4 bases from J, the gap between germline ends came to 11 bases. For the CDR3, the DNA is TGTGCCAGCAGCCCCCGGGTCCTTAATGAAAAACTGTTTTTT. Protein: CASSPRVLNEKLFF.

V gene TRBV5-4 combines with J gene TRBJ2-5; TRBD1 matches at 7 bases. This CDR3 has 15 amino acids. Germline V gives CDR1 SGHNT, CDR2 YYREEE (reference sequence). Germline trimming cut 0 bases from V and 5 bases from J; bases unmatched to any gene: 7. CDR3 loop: CASSLAGRQGETQYF. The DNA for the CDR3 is TGTGCCAGCAGCTTGGCGGGTAGACAGGGTGAGACCCAGTACTTC.

CDR3 sequence: CASSLDSSNYEQYF. The CDR3 DNA reads as TGCGCCAGCAGCTTGGACAGTTCTAACTACGAGCAGTACTTC. This sequence joins TRBV5-1 and TRBJ2-7; the D is unclear. The CDR3 is 14 residues long. Trimming took off 0 bases at V and 3 bases at J, with 10 bases between the two ends. Germline CDR1 is SGHRS and CDR2 is YFSETQ.

CDR3 sequence: CASSQVSGAEAFF. DNA for the CDR3: TGTGCCAGCAGCCAAGTGTCCGGGGCTGAAGCTTTCTTT. V is TRBV3-1 (or the pseudogene TRBV3-2) and J is TRBJ1-1; D not certain. This CDR3 is 13 amino acids long. Trimming took 1 base from V and 6 from J, leaving 9 bases between them. The germline V gene has CDR1 LGHDT and CDR2 YNNKEL (reference sequence).

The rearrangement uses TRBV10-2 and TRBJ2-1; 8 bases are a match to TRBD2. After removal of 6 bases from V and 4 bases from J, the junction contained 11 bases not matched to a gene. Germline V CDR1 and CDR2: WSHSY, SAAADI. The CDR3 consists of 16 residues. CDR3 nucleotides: TGCGCCAGCAGCGCCGTCAGCGGGAGCTCGTACAATGAGCAGTTCTTC. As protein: CASSAVSGSSYNEQFF.

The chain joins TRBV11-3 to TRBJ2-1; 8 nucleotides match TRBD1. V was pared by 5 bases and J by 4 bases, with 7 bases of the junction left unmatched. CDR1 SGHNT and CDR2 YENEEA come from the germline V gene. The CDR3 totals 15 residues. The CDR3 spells CASSRRTGIYNEQFF. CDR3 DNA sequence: TGTGCCAGCAGCCGTCGGACAGGGATATACAATGAGCAGTTCTTC.

CDR3 sequence: CASSPPKLAGLDEQFF. CDR3 nucleotides: TGTGCCAGCTCACCACCAAAACTAGCGGGATTGGATGAGCAGTTCTTC. The rearrangement links TRBV18 to TRBJ2-1, with 10 bases fitting TRBD2. The trim removed 0 bases at V and 8 bases at J, leaving 7 bases unmatched. CDR1 and CDR2 from the germline V gene are KGHSH and LQKENI. The CDR3 runs 16 residues.

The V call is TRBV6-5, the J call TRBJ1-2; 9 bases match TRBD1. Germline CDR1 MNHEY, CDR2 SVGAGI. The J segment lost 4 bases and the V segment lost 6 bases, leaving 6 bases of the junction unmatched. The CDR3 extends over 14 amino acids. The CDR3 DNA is TGTGCCAGCAGCAGACAGGGGGTTGTCTATGGCTACACCTTC. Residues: CASSRQGVVYGYTF.

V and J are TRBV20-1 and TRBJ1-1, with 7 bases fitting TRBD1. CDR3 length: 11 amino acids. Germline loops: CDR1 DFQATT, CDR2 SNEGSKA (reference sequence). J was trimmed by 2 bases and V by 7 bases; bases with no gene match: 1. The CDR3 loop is CSGTGNTEAFF. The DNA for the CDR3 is TGCAGTGGGACAGGTAACACTGAAGCTTTCTTT.